The clone carrying this TCR beta chain was observed many times. This sample was taken from a study of T cells in Graves' hyperthyroidism and ophthalmopathy. TCR beta CDR3 regions were amplified from RNA transcripts. The HTBI set primed first-round TCR CDR3 RT-PCR. Using its own MiXCR run on the multiplex PCR reads, TCRdb lists one record per CDR3 protein. Counted here are 350,000 to 450,000 distinct CDR3 sequences, approximately 18% occurring once; the ten biggest clones make up almost 35%. Trimming took off 2 bases at V and 1 base at J, with 8 bases between the two ends. Germline lookup yields CDR1 GTSNPN and CDR2 SVGIG (reference sequence). This CDR3 is 14 amino acids long. The patients, who ranged from 18 to 65 in age, presented with newly diagnosed hyperthyroidism lasting under 2 months. Uncontrolled infection, other autoimmune disease, pregnancy or lactation excluded patients. Progressors' blood was drawn at hyperthyroidism diagnosis, before ophthalmopathy symptoms. The PBMCs had their origin in 8.5 to 10 ml of fresh peripheral blood.

The receptor comes from a woman in her 30s with Graves' hyperthyroidism that later progressed to Graves' ophthalmopathy. V is TRBV30 and J is TRBJ2-2; the D gene is possibly TRBD1 (5 bases). What was sequenced was blood. DNA of the CDR3: TGTGCCTGGAGTAGGGGCGGGAACACCGGGGAGCTGTTTTTT. It encodes CAWSRGGNTGELFF.